This T cell receptor (beta chain) originates from a study of T cells after yellow fever vaccination. Findings and limits, study-wide: A limited proportion of clonotypes was detected within both the CD4 and CD8 compartments. Post-booster repertoires contained most primary-vaccination clones again (almost 97% CD4, 85% to 90% CD8).

V dropped 0 bases and J dropped 7 bases, with 12 bases sitting between them. CDR3 length: 14 residues. Germline CDR1 and CDR2: ENHRY and SYGVKD. In its sample, this clonotype was seen a few times. What it binds is unknown. Synthesis of TCR cDNA relied on 5'RACE template switching, which attached a universal primer site and UMIs. TCRdb itself ran the 5' RACE reads through MiXCR, one entry per CDR3 protein. The top ten clones hold approximately 15% of a sample with 400,000 to 650,000 distinct CDR3 sequences, roughly 22% of them seen once. The specimen was PBMCs, collected roughly 23 days after the first yellow fever vaccination. The chain links TRBV10-3 to TRBJ2-5; D possibly uses TRBD1 or TRBD2 (5 bases each). The TCR originated in a young man who received the YFV17D yellow fever vaccine. CDR3 bases: TGTGCCATCAGTGAGTCGGTGCTTGGGGGGACCCAGTACTTC. Its translation is CAISESVLGGTQYF.